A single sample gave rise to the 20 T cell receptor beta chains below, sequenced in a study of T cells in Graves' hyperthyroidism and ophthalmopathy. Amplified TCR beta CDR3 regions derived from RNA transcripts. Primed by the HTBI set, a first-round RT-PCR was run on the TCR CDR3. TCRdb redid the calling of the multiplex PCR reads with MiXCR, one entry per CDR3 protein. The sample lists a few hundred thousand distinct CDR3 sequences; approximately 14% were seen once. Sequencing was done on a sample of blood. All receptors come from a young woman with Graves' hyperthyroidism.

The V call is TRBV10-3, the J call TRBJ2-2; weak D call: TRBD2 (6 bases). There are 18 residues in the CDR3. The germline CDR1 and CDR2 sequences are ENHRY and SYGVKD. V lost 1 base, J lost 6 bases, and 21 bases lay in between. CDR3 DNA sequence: TGTGCCATCAGTGAGTTCGAACTAGCAGGACCGAGGGCCGGGGAGCTGTTTTTT. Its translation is CAISEFELAGPRAGELFF.

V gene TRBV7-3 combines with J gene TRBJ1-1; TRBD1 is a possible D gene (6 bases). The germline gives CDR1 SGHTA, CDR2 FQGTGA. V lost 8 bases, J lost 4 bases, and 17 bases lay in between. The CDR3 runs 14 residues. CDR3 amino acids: CASRANGQSTEAFF. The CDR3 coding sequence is TGTGCCAGCCGAGCGAATGGACAGAGCACTGAAGCTTTCTTT.

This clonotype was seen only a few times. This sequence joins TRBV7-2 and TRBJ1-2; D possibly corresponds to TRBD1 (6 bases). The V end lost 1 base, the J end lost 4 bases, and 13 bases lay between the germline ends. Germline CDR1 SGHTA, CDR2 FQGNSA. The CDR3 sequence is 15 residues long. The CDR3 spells CASSLGGASIYGYTF. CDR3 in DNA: TGTGCCAGCAGCTTAGGGGGGGCCTCAATCTATGGCTACACCTTC.

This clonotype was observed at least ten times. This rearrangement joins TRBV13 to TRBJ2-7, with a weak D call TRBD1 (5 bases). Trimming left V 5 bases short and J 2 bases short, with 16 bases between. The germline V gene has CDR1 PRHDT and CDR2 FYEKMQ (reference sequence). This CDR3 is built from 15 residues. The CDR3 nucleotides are TGTGCCAGCAGCGGACAAGCCGCCGGAACCTACGAGCAGTACTTC. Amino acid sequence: CASSGQAAGTYEQYF.

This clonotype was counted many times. The chain's CDR3 is CASSLLAGGSTDTQYF. CDR3 nucleotide sequence: TGCGCCAGCAGCTTACTAGCGGGAGGGTCCACAGATACGCAGTATTTT. The rearrangement uses TRBV5-1 and TRBJ2-3, with TRBD2 identical over 13 bases. Germline V gives CDR1 SGHRS, CDR2 YFSETQ. The ends lost 2 bases at V and 2 bases at J; junction bases unmatched: 2. This CDR3 has 16 residues. The entire variable domain, with the rest obtained from reference TRBV5-1 and TRBJ2-3, is as follows: KAGVTQTPRYLIKTRGQQVTLSCSPISGHRSVSWYQQTPGQGLQFLFEYFSETQRNKGNFPGRFSGRQFSNSRSEMNVSTLELGDSALYLCASSLLAGGSTDTQYFGPGTRLTVL.

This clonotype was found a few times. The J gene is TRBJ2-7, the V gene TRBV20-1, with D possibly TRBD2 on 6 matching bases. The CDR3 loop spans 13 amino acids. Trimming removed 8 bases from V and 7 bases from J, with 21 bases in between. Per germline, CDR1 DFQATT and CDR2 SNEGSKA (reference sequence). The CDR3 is CSPGTPTHGEQYF. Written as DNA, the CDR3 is TGCAGTCCAGGGACTCCAACCCATGGGGAGCAGTACTTC.

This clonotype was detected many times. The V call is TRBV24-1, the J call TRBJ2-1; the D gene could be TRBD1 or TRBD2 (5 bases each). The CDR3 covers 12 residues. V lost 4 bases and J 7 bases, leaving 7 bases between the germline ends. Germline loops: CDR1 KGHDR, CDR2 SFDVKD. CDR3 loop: CATSERGNEQFF. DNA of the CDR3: TGTGCCACCAGTGAGAGGGGAAATGAGCAGTTCTTC.

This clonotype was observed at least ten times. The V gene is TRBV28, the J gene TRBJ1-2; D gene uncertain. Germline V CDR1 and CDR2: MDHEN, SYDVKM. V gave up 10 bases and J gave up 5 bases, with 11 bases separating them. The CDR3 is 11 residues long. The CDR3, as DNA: TGTGCCACCACGGGATGGTATGGCTACACCTTC. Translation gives CATTGWYGYTF.

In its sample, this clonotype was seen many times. CDR3 residues: CASSNSSSYNEQFF. The CDR3 DNA follows: TGTGCCAGCTCGAATAGTTCATCCTACAATGAGCAGTTCTTC. The J gene is TRBJ2-1, the V gene TRBV18; D is ambiguous. The CDR3 totals 14 residues. Trimming left V 6 bases short and J 1 base short, with 10 bases between. Germline V lookup: CDR1 KGHSH, CDR2 LQKENI.

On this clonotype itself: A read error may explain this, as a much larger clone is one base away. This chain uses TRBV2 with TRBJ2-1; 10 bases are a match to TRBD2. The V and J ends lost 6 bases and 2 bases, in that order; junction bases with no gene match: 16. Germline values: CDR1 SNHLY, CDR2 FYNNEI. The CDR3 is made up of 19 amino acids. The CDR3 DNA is TGTGCCAGCAGGGGGGATTGGCCAGCGGGAGGGCGAACCTACAATGAGCAGTTCTTC. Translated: CASRGDWPAGGRTYNEQFF.

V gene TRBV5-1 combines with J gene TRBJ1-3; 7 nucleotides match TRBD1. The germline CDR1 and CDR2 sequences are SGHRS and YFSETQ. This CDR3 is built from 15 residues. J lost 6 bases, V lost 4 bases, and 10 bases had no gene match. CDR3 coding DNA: TGCGCCAGCAGCCTTAGAACAGGGGAAGCAAACACCATATATTTT. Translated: CASSLRTGEANTIYF.

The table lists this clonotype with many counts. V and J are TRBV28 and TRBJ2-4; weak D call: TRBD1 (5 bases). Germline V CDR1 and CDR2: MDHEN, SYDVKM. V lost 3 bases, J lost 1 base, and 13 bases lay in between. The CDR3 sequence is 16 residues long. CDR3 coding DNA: TGTGCCAGCAGTTTGGGGCAGGGCTTTGCCAAAAACATTCAGTACTTC. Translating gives CASSLGQGFAKNIQYF.

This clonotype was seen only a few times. CDR3 nucleotide sequence: TGTGCTAGTGGTTTGGTAGCGGGAGGGGTAATCAGTCCCCAGCATTTT. It specifies CASGLVAGGVISPQHF. V is TRBV12-5 and J is TRBJ1-5; D might be TRBD1 (5 bases). The germline V gene encodes CDR1 LGHNT and CDR2 FRNRAP. The V and J ends lost 0 bases and 10 bases respectively, with 19 bases between them. The CDR3 totals 16 residues. Drawing the rest from reference TRBV12-5 and TRBJ1-5, the complete variable domain is DARVTQTPRHKVTEMGQEVTMRCQPILGHNTVFWYRQTMMQGLELLAYFRNRAPLDDSGMPKDRFSAEMPDATLATLKIQPSEPRDSAVYFCASGLVAGGVISPQHFGDGTRLSIL.

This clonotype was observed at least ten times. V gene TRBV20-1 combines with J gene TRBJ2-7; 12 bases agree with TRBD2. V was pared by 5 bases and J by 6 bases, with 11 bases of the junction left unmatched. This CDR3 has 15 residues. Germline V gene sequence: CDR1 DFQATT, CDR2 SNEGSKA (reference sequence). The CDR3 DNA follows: TGCAGTGCTGGGGGCGGCGGACTAGCGGGACGCGAGCAGTACTTC. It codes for CSAGGGGLAGREQYF.

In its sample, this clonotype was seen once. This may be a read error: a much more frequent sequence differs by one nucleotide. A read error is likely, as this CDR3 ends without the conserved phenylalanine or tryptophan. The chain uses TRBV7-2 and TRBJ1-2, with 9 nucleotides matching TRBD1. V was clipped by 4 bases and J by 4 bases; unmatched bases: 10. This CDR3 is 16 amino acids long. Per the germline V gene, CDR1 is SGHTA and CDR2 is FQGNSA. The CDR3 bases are TGTGCCAGCAGCTCTATTCGGGACAGGGTTATCTATGGCTACACCCTC. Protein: CASSSIRDRVIYGYTL.

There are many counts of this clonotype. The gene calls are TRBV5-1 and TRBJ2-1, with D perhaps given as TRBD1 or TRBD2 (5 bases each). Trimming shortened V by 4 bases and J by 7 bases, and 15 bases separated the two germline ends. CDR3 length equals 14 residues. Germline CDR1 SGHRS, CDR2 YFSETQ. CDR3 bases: TGCGCCAGCAGCCTTTCCGGGACCCCAAATGAGCAGTTCTTC. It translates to CASSLSGTPNEQFF. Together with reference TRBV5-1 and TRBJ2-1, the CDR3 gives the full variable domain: KAGVTQTPRYLIKTRGQQVTLSCSPISGHRSVSWYQQTPGQGLQFLFEYFSETQRNKGNFPGRFSGRQFSNSRSEMNVSTLELGDSALYLCASSLSGTPNEQFFGPGTRLTVL.

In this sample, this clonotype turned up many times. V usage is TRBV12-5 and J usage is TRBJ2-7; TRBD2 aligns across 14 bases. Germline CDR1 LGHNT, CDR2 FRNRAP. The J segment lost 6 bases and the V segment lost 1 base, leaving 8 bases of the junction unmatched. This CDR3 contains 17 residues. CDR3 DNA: TGTGCTAGTGGTTTGGGGACTAGCGGGAGGAATAAGGGCGAGCAGTACTTC. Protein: CASGLGTSGRNKGEQYF.

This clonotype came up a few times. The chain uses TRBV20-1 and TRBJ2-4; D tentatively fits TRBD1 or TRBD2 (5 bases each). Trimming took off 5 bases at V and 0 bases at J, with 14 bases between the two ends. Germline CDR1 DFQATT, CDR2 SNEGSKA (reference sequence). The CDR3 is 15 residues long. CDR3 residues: CSAVTGTEAKNIQYF. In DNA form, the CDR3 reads TGCAGTGCTGTAACCGGGACCGAAGCCAAAAACATTCAGTACTTC.

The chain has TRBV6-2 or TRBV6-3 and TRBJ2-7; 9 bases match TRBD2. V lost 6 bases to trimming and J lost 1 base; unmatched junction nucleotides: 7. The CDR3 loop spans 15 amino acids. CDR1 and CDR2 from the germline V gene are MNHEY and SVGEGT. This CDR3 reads CASRKPSGTSYEQYF. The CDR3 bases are TGTGCCAGCAGGAAACCTAGCGGGACTTCCTACGAGCAGTACTTC.

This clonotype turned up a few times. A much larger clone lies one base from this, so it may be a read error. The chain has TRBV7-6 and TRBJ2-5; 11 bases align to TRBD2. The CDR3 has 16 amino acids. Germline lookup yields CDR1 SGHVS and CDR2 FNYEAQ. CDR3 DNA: TGTGCCAGCAGCTTAGGACTAGCGGGACAGCAAGAGGCCCAGTACTTC. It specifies CASSLGLAGQQEAQYF.